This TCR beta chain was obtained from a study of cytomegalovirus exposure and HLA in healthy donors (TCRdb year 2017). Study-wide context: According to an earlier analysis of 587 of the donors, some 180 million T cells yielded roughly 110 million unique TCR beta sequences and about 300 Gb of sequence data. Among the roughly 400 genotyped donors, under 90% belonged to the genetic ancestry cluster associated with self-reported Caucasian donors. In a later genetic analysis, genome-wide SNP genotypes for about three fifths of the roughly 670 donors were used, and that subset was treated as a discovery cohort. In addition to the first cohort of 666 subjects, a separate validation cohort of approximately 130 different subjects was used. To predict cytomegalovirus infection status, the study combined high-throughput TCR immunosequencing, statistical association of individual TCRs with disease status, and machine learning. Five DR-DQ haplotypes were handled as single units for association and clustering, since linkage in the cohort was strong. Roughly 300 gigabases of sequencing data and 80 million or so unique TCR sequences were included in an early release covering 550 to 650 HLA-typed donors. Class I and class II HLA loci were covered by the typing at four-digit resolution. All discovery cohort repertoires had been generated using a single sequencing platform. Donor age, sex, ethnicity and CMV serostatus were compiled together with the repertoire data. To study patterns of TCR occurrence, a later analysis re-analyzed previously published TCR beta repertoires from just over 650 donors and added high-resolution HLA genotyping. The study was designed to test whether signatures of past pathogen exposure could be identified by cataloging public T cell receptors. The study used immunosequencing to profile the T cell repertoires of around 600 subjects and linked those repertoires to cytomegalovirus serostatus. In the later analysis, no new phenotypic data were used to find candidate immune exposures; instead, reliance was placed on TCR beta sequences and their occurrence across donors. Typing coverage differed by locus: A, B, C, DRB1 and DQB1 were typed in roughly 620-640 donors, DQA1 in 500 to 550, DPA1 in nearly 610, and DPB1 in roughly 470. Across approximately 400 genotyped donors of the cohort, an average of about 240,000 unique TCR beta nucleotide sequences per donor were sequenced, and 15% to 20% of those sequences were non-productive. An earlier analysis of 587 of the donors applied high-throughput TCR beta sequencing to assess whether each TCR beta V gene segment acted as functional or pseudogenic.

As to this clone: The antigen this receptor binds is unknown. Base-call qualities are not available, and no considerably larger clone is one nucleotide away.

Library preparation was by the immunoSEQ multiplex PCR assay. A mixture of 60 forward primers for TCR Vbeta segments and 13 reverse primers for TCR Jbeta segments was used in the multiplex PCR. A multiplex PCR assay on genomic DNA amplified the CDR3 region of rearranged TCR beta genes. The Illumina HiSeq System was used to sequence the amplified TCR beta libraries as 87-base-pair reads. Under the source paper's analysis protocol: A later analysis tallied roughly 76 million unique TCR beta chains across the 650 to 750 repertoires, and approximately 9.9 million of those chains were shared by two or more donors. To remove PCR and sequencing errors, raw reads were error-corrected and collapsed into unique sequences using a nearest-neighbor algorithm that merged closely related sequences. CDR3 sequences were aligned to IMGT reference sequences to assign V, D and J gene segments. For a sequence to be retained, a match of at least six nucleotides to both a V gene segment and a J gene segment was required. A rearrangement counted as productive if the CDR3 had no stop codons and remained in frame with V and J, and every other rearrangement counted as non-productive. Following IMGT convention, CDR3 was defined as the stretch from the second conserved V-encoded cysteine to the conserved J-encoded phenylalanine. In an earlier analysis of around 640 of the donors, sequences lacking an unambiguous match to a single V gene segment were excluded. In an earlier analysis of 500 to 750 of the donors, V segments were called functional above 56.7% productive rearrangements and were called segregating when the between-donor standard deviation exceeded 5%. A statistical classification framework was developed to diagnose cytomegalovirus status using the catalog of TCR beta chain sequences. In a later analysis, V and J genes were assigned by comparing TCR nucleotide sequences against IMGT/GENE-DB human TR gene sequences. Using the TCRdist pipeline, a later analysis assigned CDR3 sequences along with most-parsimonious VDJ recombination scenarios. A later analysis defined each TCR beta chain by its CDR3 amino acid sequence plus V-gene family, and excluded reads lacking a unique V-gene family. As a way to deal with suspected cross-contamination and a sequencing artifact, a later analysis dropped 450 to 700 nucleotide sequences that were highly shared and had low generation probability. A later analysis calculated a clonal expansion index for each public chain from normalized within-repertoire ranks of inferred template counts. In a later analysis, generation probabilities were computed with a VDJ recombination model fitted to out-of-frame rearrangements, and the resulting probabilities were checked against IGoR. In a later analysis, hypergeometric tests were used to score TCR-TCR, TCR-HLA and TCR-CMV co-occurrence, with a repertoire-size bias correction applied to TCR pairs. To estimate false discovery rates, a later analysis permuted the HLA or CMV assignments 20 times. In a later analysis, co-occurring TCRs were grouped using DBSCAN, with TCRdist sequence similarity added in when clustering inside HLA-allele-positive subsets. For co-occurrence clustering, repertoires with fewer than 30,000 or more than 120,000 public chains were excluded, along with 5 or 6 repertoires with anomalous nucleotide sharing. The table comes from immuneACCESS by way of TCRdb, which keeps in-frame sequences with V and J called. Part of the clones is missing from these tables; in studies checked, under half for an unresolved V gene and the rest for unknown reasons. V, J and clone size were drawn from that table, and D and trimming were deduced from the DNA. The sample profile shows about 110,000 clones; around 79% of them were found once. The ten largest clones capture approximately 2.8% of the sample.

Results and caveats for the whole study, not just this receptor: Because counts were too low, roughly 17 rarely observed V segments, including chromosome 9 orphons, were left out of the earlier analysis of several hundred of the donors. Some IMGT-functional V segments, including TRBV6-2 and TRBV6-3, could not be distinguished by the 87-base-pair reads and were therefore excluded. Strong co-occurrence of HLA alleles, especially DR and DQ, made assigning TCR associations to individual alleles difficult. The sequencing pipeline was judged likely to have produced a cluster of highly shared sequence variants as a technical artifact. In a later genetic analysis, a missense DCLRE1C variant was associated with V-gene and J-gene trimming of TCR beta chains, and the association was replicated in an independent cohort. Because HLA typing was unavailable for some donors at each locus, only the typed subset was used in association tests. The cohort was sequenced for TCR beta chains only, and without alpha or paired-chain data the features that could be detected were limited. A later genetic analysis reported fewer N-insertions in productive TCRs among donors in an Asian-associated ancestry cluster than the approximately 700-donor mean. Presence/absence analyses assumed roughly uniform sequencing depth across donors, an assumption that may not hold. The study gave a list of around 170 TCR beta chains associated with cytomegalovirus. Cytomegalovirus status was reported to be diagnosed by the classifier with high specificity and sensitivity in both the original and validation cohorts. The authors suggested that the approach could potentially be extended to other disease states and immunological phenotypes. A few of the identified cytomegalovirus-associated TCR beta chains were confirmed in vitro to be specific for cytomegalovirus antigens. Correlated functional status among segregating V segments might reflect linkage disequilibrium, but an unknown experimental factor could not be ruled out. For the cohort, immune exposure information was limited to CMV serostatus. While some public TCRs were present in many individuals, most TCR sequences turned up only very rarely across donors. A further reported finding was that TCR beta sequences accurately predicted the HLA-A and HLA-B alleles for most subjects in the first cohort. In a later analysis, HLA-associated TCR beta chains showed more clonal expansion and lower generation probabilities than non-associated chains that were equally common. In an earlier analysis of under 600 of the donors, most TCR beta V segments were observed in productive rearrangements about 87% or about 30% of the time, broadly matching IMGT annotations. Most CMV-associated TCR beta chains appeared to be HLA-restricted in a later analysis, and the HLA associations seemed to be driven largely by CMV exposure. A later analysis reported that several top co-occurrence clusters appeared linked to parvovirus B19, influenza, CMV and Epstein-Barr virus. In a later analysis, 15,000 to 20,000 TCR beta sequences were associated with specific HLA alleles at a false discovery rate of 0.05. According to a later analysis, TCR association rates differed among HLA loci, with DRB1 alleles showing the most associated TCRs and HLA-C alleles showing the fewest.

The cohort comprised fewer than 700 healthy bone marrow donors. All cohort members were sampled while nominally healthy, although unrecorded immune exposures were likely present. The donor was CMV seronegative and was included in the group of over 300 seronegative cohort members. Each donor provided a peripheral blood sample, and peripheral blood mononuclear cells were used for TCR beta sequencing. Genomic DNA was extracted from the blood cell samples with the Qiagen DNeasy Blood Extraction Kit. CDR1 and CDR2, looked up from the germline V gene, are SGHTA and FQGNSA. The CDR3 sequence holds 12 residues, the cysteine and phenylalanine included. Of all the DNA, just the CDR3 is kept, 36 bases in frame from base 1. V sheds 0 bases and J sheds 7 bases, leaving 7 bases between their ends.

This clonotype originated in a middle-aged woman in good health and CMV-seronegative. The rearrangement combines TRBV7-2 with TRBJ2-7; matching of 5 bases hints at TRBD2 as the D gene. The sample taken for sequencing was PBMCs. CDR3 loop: CASSLARVEQYF. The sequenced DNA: TGTGCCAGCAGCTTAGCGCGGGTTGAGCAGTACTTC.